This T cell receptor (beta chain) was identified in a study of a mutant IDH1 vaccine in newly diagnosed glioma. Background on the study: Treated patients, averaging around 40 years, were around 62% male and about 38% female. Patients were pretreated with radiotherapy, temozolomide, or both, mostly both.

Time point in this sample: baseline, week 1 (first vaccination visit). Specified treatment: pre-vaccination baseline after standard-of-care therapy. In germline, CDR1 is SGDLS, CDR2 YYNGEE. V was clipped by 3 bases and J by 5 bases, with 14 bases between them. The CDR3 loop spans 14 amino acids. Method: immunoSEQ multiplex PCR; TCRdb's copy keeps in-frame clones and lacks some. The sample yields tens of thousands of clones, about 80% seen once. The sequence came from a man aged 35 to 55 with glioma. Some clones in this sample may be carry-over from other donors' samples. The sequencing used PBMCs, collected from a glioma patient treated with radiotherapy, temozolomide or both. This chain joins TRBV9 and TRBJ2-5; D may match TRBD1 or TRBD2 (6 bases each). The CDR3 DNA follows: TGTGCCAGCAGCGACGACGGGGGCGGTGAGACCCAGTACTTC. Residues: CASSDDGGGETQYF.